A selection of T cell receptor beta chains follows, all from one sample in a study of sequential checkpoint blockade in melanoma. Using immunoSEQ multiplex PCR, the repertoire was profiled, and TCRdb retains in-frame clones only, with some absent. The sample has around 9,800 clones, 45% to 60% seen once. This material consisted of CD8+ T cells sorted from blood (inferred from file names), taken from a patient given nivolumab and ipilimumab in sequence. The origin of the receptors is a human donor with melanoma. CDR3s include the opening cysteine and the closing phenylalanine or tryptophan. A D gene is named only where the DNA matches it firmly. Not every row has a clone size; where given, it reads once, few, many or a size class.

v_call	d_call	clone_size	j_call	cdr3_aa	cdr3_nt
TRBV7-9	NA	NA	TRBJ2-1	CASSLDTTRGLGEQFF	TGTGCCAGCAGCTTAGACACTACGCGCGGGTTGGGTGAGCAGTTCTTC
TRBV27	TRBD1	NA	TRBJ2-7	CASSPGQGSNEQYF	TGTGCCAGCAGTCCCGGACAGGGTTCCAACGAGCAGTACTTC
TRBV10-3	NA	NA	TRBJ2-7	CAISPTHLNPSYEQYF	TGTGCCATCAGTCCGACTCACCTAAACCCTTCCTACGAGCAGTACTTC
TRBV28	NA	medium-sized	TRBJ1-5	CASSFGSRNIQPQHF	TGTGCCAGCAGTTTTGGTTCTAGGAACATCCAGCCCCAGCATTTT
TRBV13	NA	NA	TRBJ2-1	CASSAPGLSYNEQFF	TGTGCCAGCAGCGCTCCGGGACTGAGCTACAATGAGCAGTTCTTC
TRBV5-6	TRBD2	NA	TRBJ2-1	CATSLAGGYNEQFF	TGTGCCACCAGCCTAGCGGGAGGCTACAATGAGCAGTTCTTC
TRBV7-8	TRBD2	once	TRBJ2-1	CASSFPPGLEFFNEQFF	TGTGCCAGCAGCTTCCCCCCGGGACTAGAATTCTTCAATGAGCAGTTCTTC
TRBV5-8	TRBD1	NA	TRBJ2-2	CASSYGQGDTGELFF	TGTGCCAGCAGCTACGGACAGGGGGATACCGGGGAGCTGTTTTTT
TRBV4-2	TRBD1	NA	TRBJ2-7	CASSPPGQTYEQYF	TGTGCCAGCAGCCCACCGGGACAGACCTACGAGCAGTACTTC
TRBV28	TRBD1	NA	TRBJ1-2	CASSLLLRTGSYGYTF	TGTGCCAGCAGTTTACTCCTCCGGACAGGGAGCTATGGCTACACCTTC
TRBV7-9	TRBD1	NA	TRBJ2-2	CASSNRDRGPNGELFF	TGTGCCAGCAGCAACCGGGACAGGGGGCCGAACGGGGAGCTGTTTTTT
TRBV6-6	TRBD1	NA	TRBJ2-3	CASISRGRGDQDTQYF	TGTGCCAGCATCTCCAGGGGGCGGGGAGACCAAGATACGCAGTATTTT
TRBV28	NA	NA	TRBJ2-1	CASSLWETEMNNEQFF	TGTGCCAGCAGTTTATGGGAGACAGAGATGAACAATGAGCAGTTCTTC
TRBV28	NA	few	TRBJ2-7	CASTLGQGGVYEQYF	TGTGCCAGCACCCTCGGACAGGGAGGGGTCTACGAGCAGTACTTC
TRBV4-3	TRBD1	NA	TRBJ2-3	CASSQGQGTGDTQYF	TGCGCCAGCAGCCAAGGACAGGGAACGGGAGATACGCAGTATTTT
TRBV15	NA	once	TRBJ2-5	CATSRRGQETQYF	TGTGCCACCAGCAGGAGGGGGCAAGAGACCCAGTACTTC
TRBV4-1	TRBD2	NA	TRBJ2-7	CASSQEWTSGSYEQYF	TGCGCCAGCAGCCAAGAGTGGACTAGCGGGAGTTACGAGCAGTACTTC
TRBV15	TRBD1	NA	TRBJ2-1	CATSRARQGPVDNEQFF	TGTGCCACCAGCAGAGCCCGACAGGGGCCGGTCGACAATGAGCAGTTCTTC
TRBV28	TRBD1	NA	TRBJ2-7	CASSLFRGQTSYEQYF	TGTGCCAGCAGTTTATTCCGGGGACAGACCTCCTACGAGCAGTACTTC
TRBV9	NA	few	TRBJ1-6	CASSFGGASSPLHF	TGTGCCAGCAGCTTCGGGGGGGCCTCCTCACCCCTCCACTTT
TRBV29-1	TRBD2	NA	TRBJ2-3	CSVNSGASSTDTQYF	TGCAGCGTCAACAGCGGGGCTTCTAGCACAGATACGCAGTATTTT
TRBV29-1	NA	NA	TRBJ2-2	CSVEPINTGELFF	TGCAGCGTTGAACCAATTAACACCGGGGAGCTGTTTTTT
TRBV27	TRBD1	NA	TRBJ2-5	CASSLRLATGGREETQYF	TGTGCCAGCAGTTTGAGGCTCGCGACAGGGGGACGGGAAGAGACCCAGTACTTC
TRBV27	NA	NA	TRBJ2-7	CASSLSATGSYEQYF	TGTGCCAGCAGTTTATCGGCGACAGGTTCCTACGAGCAGTACTTC
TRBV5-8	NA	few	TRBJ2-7	CASGGEQYF	TGTGCCAGCGGGGGGGAGCAGTACTTC
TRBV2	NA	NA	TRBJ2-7	CASGLSYEQYF	TGTGCCAGTGGACTGTCCTACGAGCAGTACTTC
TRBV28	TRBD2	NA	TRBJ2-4	CASSLFAGGYNIQYF	TGTGCCAGCAGTTTATTTGCGGGAGGGTACAACATTCAGTACTTC
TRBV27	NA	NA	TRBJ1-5	CASSLDSFNQPQHF	TGTGCCAGCAGTTTAGACAGTTTCAATCAGCCCCAGCATTTT
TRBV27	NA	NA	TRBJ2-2	CATGYRAGELFF	TGTGCCACCGGCTACAGGGCCGGGGAGCTGTTTTTT
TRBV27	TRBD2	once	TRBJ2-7	CASSVLAARSYEQYF	TGTGCCAGCAGTGTACTAGCGGCCAGATCCTACGAGCAGTACTTC
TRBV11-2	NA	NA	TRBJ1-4	CASSLEPGDEKLFF	TGTGCCAGCAGCTTGGAACCGGGGGATGAAAAACTGTTTTTT
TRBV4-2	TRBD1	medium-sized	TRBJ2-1	CASSQPQKWTGSYNEQFF	TGTGCCAGCAGCCAACCTCAGAAGTGGACAGGGTCCTACAATGAGCAGTTCTTC
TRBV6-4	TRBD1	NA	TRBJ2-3	CASSQTGGKTDTQYF	TGTGCCAGCAGCCAGACAGGGGGCAAAACAGATACGCAGTATTTT
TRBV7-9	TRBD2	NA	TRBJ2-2	CASSPTSASLWGELFF	TGTGCCAGCAGCCCTACTAGCGCTTCGCTTTGGGGGGAGCTGTTTTTT
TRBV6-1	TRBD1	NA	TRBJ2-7	CASTRGQGASYEQYF	TGTGCCAGCACCCGCGGACAGGGGGCCTCCTACGAGCAGTACTTC
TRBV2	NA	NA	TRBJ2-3	CASAEVASTDTQYF	TGTGCCAGCGCGGAGGTAGCTAGCACAGATACGCAGTATTTT
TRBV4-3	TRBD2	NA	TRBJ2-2	CASSPQPGLAGGTGELFF	TGCGCCAGCAGCCCTCAACCGGGACTAGCGGGAGGAACCGGGGAGCTGTTTTTT
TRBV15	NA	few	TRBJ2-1	CATRGSSSYNEQFF	TGTGCCACACGGGGGTCAAGCTCCTACAATGAGCAGTTCTTC
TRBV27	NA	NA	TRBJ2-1	CASSPGSFSYNEQFF	TGTGCCAGCAGTCCGGGGAGCTTCTCCTACAATGAGCAGTTCTTC
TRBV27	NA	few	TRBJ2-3	CASSPTAPTGSDTQYF	TGTGCCAGCAGTCCCACCGCCCCAACAGGTTCAGATACGCAGTATTTT